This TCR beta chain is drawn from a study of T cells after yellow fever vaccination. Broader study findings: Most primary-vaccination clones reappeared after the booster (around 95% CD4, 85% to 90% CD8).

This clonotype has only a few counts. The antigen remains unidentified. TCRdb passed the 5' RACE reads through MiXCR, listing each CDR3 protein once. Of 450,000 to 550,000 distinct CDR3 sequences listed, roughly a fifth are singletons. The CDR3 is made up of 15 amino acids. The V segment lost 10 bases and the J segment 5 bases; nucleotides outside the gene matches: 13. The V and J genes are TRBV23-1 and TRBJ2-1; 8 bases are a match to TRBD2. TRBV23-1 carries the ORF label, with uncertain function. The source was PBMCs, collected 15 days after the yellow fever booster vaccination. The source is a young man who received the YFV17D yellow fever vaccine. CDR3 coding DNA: TGCGCCACCAAGAGGGCTAGCGGGCTGAACAATGAGCAGTTCTTC. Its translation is CATKRASGLNNEQFF.